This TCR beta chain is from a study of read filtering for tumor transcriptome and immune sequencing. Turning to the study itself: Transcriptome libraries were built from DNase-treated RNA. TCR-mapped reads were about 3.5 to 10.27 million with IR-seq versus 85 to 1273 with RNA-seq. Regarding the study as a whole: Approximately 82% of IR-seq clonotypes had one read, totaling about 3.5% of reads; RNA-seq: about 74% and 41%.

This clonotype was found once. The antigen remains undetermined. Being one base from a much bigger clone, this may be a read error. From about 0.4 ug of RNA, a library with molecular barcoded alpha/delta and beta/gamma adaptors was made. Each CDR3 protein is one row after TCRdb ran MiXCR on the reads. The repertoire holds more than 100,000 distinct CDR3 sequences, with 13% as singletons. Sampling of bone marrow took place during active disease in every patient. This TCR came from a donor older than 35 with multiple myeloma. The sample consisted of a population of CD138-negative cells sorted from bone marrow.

In DNA, the CDR3 is TGTGCCAGCAGCTTAGTAACCGCGAGCACCGGGGAGCTGTTTTTT. Amino acid sequence: CASSLVTASTGELFF. The chain has TRBV7-9 and TRBJ2-2, with D unclear. The CDR3 totals 15 residues. CDR1 is SEHNR and CDR2 is FQNEAQ in the germline V gene (reference sequence). Trimming removed 1 base at V and 4 bases at J, with 10 bases between.